This TCR beta chain was retrieved from a study of blood T cell repertoires in COVID-19. Germline V gene data show CDR1 as LNHDA and CDR2 as SQIVND (reference sequence). CDR3 length: 14 amino acids. V was cut by 8 bases and J by 1 base, with 11 bases left in between. Method: immunoSEQ multiplex PCR; TCRdb's copy keeps in-frame clones and lacks some. Among over 90,000 clones listed, roughly 79% were seen once. This clone was recorded a few times. This sequence was found in an elderly man with COVID-19, enrolled during active disease. The specimen was peripheral blood. The chain links TRBV19 to TRBJ1-4; a weak D match, TRBD1 (6 bases). The DNA for the CDR3 is TGTGCCAGTGCCCAAGGGGGAACTAATGAAAAACTGTTTTTT. Amino acid sequence: CASAQGGTNEKLFF.